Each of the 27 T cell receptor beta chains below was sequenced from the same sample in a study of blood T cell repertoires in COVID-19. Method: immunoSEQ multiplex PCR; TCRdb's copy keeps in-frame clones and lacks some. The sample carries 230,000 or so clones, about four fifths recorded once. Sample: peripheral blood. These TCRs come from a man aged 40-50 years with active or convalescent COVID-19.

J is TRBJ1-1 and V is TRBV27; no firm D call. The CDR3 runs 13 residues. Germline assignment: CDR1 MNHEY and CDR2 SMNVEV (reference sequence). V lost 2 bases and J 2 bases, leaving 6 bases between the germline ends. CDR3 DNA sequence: TGTGCCAGCAGTTTACAGGATAACACTGAAGCTTTCTTT. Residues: CASSLQDNTEAFF.

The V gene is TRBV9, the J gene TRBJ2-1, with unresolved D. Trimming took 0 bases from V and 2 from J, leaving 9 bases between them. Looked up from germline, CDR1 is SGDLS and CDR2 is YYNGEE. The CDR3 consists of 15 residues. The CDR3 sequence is CASSVEARTYNEQFF. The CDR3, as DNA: TGTGCCAGCAGCGTAGAGGCGCGGACCTACAATGAGCAGTTCTTC.

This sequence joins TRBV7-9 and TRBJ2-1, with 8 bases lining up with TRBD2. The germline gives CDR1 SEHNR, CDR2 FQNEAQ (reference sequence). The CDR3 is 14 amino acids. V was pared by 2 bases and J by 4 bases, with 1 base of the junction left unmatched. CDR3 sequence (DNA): TGTGCCAGCAGCTTACCGGGAGGGTACAATGAGCAGTTCTTC. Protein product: CASSLPGGYNEQFF.

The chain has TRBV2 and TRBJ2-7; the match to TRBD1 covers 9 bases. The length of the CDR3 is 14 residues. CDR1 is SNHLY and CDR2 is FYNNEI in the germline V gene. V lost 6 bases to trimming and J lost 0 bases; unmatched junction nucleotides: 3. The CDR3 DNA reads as TGTGCCAGCAGGGTGGGACAGGGCTCCTACGAGCAGTACTTC. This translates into CASRVGQGSYEQYF. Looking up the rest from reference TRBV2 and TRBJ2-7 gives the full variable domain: EPEVTQTPSHQVTQMGQEVILRCVPISNHLYFYWYRQILGQKVEFLVSFYNNEISEKSEIFDDQFSVERPDGSNFTLKIRSTKLEDSAMYFCASRVGQGSYEQYFGPGTRLTVT.

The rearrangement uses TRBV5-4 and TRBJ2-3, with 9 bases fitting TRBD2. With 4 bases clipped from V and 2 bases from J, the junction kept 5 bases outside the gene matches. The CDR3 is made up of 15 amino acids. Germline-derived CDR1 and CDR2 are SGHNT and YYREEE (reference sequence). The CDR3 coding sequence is TGTGCCAGCAGCCAGACTAGCGGAAACACAGATACGCAGTATTTT. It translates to CASSQTSGNTDTQYF.

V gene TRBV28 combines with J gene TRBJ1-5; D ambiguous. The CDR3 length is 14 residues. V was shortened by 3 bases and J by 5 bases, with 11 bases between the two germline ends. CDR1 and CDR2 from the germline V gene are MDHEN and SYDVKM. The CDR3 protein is CASSFLADDQPQHF. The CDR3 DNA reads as TGTGCCAGCAGTTTTTTAGCAGACGATCAGCCCCAGCATTTT. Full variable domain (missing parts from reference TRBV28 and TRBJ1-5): DVKVTQSSRYLVKRTGEKVFLECVQDMDHENMFWYRQDPGLGLRLIYFSYDVKMKEKGDIPEGYSVSREKKERFSLILESASTNQTSMYLCASSFLADDQPQHFGDGTRLSIL.

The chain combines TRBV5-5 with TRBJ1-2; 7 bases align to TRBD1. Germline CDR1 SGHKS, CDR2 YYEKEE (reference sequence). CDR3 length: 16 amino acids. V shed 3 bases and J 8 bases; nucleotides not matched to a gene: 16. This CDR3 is CASSSRPGQLQGGYTF. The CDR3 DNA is TGTGCCAGCAGCTCTAGGCCGGGACAGCTCCAAGGAGGCTACACCTTC.

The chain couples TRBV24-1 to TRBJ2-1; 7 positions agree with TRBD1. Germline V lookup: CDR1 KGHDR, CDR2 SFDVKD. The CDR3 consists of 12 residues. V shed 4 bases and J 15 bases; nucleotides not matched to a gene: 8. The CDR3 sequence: CATSDHPGQLFF. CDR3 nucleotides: TGTGCCACCAGTGACCATCCGGGACAGTTGTTCTTC.

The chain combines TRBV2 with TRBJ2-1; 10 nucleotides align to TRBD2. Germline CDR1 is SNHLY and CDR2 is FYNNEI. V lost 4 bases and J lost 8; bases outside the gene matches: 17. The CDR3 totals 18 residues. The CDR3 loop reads CASSGGGELAGYSYEQFF. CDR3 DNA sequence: TGTGCCAGCAGTGGGGGAGGGGAACTAGCGGGATATTCCTATGAGCAGTTCTTC.

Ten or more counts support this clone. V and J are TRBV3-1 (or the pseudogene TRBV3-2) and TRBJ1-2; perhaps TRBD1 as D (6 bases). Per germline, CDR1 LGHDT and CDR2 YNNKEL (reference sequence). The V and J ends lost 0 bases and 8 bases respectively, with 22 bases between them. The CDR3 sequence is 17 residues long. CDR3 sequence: CASSQDGGGQRGGGYTF. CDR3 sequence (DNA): TGTGCCAGCAGCCAAGATGGGGGGGGACAAAGAGGAGGAGGCTACACCTTC.

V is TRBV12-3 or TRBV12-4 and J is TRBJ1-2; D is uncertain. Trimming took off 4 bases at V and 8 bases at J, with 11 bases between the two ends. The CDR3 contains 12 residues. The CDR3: CASSSPGKGYTF. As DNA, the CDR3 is TGTGCCAGCAGTTCTCCCGGGAAAGGCTACACCTTC.

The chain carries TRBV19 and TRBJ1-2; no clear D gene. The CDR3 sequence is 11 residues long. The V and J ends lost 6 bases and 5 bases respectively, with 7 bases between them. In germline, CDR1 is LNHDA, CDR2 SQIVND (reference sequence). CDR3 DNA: TGTGCCAGTAGGGTGCGATATGGCTACACCTTC. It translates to CASRVRYGYTF.

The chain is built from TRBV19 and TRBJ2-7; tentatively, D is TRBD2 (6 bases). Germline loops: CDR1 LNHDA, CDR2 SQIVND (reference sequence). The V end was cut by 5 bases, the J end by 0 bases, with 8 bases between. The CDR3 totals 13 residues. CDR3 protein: CASSVGGSYEQYF. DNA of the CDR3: TGTGCCAGTAGTGTGGGAGGCTCCTACGAGCAGTACTTC.

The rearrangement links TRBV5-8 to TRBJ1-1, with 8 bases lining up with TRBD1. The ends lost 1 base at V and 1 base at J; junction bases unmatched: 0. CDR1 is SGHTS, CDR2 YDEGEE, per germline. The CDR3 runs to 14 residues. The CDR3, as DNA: TGTGCCAGCAGCTTGACAGGGGGGAACACTGAAGCTTTCTTT. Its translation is CASSLTGGNTEAFF.

The CDR3 sequence: CASSVGVAPQETQYF. The CDR3 nucleotides are TGTGCCAGCAGCGTAGGTGTGGCACCCCAAGAGACCCAGTACTTC. The V gene is TRBV9, the J gene TRBJ2-5; D is ambiguous. V dropped 0 bases and J dropped 1 base, with 10 bases sitting between them. The CDR3 spans 15 residues. Germline CDR1 is SGDLS and CDR2 is YYNGEE. Using reference TRBV9 and TRBJ2-5 for the parts outside the CDR3, the full variable domain is DSGVTQTPKHLITATGQRVTLRCSPRSGDLSVYWYQQSLDQGLQFLIQYYNGEERAKGNILERFSAQQFPDLHSELNLSSLELGDSALYFCASSVGVAPQETQYFGPGTRLLVL.

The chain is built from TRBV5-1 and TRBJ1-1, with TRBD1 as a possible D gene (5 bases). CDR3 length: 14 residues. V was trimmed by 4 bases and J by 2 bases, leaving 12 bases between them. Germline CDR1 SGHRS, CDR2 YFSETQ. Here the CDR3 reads CASSEPWGNTEAFF. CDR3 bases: TGCGCCAGCAGCGAACCCTGGGGCAACACTGAAGCTTTCTTT.

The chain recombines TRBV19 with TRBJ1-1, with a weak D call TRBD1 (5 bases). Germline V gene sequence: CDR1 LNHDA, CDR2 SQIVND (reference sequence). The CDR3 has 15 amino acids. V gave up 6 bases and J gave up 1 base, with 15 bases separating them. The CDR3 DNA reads TGTGCCAGTAGCAGCGGGACGGATCGGAACACTGAAGCTTTCTTT. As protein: CASSSGTDRNTEAFF. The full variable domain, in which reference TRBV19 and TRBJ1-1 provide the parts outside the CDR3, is DGGITQSPKYLFRKEGQNVTLSCEQNLNHDAMYWYRQDPGQGLRLIYYSQIVNDFQKGDIAEGYSVSREKKESFPLTVTSAQKNPTAFYLCASSSGTDRNTEAFFGQGTRLTVV.

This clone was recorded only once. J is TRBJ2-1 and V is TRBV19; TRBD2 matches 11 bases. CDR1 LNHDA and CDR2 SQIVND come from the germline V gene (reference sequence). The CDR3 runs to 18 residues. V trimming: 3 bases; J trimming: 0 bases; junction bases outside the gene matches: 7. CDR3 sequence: CASSIASGRTSSYNEQFF. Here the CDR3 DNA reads TGTGCCAGTAGTATTGCTAGCGGGAGGACTAGCTCCTACAATGAGCAGTTCTTC.

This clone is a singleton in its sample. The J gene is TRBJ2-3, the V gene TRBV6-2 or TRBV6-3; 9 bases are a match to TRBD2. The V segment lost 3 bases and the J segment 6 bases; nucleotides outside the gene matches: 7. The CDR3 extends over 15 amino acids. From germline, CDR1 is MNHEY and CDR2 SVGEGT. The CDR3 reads CASSYTRGGADTQYF. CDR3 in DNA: TGTGCCAGCAGTTATACTCGCGGGGGGGCCGATACGCAGTATTTT.

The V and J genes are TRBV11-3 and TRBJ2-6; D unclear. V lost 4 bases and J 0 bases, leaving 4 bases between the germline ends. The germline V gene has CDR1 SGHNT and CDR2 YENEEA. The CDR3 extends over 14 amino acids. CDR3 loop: CASSSYSGANVLTF. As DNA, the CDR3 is TGTGCCAGCAGCTCTTACTCTGGGGCCAACGTCCTGACTTTC.

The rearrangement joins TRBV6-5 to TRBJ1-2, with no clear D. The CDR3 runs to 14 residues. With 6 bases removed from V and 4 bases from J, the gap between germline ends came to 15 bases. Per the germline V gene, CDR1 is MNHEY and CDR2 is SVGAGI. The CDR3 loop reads CASRPGSSPYGYTF. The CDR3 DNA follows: TGTGCCAGCAGACCCGGGAGCTCCCCCTATGGCTACACCTTC.

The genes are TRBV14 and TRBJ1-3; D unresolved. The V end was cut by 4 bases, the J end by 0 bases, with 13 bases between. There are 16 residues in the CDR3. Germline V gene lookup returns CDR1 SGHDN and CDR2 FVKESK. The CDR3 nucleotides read TGTGCCAGCAGCCCAACGGGAGGAGTCTCTGGAAACACCATATATTTT. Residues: CASSPTGGVSGNTIYF.

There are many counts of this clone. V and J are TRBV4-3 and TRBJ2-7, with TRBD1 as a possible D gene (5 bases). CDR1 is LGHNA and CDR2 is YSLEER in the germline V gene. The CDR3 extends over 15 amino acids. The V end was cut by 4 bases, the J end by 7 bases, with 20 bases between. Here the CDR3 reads CASSLSDTSGSEQYF. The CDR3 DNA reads TGCGCCAGCAGCCTATCGGACACTTCAGGTAGTGAGCAGTACTTC.

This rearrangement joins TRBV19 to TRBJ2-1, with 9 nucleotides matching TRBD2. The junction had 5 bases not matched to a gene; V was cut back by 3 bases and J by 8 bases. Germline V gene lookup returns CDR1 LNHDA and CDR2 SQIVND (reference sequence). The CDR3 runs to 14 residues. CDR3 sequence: CASSIGTSTDEQFF. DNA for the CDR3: TGTGCCAGTAGTATCGGGACTAGCACCGATGAGCAGTTCTTC.

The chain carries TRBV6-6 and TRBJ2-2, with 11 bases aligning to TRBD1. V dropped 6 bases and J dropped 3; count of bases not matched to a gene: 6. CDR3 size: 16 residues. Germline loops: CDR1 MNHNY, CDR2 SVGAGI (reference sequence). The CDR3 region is CASRFGQGADTGELFF. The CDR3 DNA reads TGTGCCAGCAGATTCGGACAGGGGGCGGACACCGGGGAGCTGTTTTTT.

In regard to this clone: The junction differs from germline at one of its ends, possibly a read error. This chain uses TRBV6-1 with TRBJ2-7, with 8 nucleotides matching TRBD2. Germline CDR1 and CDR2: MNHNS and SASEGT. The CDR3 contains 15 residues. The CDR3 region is CASSKAPRGDYEQYF. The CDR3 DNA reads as TGTGCCAGCAGTAAAGCTCCGCGGGGGGACTACGAGCAGTACTTC.

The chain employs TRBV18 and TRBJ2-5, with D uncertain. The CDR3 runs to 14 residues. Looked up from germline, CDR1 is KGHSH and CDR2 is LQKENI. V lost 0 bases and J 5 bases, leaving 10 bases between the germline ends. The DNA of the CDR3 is TGTGCCAGCTCACCACCGTCTAAGCCGGAGACCCAGTACTTC. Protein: CASSPPSKPETQYF.